These 3 T cell receptor beta chains came from one sample sequenced in a study of T cell changes during pregnancy in multiple sclerosis. Assay used: immunoSEQ multiplex PCR; TCRdb lists only in-frame clones, some missing. The sample includes tens of thousands of clones, around 94% of them seen just once. The starting material was peripheral blood, obtained in the third trimester of pregnancy. Receptors were obtained from a female donor in good health, enrolled as a control in a pregnancy study.

This clone has a handful of counts. This chain joins TRBV28 and TRBJ1-6; D gene uncertain. This CDR3 region has 15 residues. Germline V gene sequence: CDR1 MDHEN, CDR2 SYDVKM. Deletions cut 4 bases from V and 6 bases from J, with 13 bases between. As DNA, the CDR3 is TGTGCCAGCAGTTCATCCAGGTTCGCTAATTCACCCCTCCACTTT. Amino acid sequence: CASSSSRFANSPLHF.

The V and J genes are TRBV7-2 and TRBJ2-2, with 8 nucleotides matching TRBD1. Germline CDR1 reads SGHTA; CDR2 reads FQGNSA. Losses at the gene ends were 5 bases for V and 5 bases for J; bases not matched to a gene: 7. This CDR3 has 15 amino acids. Written as DNA, the CDR3 is TGTGCCAGCAGCCGATATAGGACAGGGACCGGGGAGCTGTTTTTT. The encoded protein is CASSRYRTGTGELFF. The whole variable domain, filled in from reference TRBV7-2 and TRBJ2-2, reads GAGVSQSPSNKVTEKGKDVELRCDPISGHTALYWYRQSLGQGLEFLIYFQGNSAPDKSGLPSDRFSAERTGGSVSTLTIQRTQQEDSAVYLCASSRYRTGTGELFFGEGSRLTVL.

The V call is TRBV5-4, the J call TRBJ2-1, with 10 positions matching TRBD2. The CDR3 length is 15 residues. From germline, CDR1 is SGHNT and CDR2 YYREEE (reference sequence). Losses at the gene ends were 2 bases for V and 6 bases for J; bases not matched to a gene: 5. The CDR3 loop is CASSFGLAGVNEQFF. DNA for the CDR3: TGTGCCAGCAGCTTTGGGCTAGCGGGGGTCAATGAGCAGTTCTTC.